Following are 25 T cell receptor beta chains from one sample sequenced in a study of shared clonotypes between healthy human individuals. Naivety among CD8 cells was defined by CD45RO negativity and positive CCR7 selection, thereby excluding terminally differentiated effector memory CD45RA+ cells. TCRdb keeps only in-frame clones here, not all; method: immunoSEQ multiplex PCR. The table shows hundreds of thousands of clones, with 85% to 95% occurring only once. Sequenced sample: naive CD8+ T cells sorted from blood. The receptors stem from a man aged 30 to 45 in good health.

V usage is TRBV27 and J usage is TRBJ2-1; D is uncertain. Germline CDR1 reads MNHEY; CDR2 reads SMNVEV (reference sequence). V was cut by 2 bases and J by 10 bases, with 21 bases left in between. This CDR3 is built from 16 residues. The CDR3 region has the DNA TGTGCCAGCAGTTTACTACAAAGTCGTGGCTCTAGGGAGCAGTTCTTC. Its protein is CASSLLQSRGSREQFF.

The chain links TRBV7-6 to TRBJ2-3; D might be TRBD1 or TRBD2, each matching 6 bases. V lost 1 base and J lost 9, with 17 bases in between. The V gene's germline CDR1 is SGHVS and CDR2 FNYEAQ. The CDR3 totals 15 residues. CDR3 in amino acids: CASSLVQEGGRTQYF. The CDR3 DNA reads TGTGCCAGCAGCTTAGTACAGGAGGGGGGTCGAACGCAGTATTTT.

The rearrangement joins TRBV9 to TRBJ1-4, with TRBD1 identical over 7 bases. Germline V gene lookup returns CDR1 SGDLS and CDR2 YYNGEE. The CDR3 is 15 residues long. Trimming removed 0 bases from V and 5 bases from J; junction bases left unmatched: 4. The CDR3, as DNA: TGTGCCAGCAGCGTAGAGGGACAGCAGAATGAAAAACTGTTTTTT. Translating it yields CASSVEGQQNEKLFF.

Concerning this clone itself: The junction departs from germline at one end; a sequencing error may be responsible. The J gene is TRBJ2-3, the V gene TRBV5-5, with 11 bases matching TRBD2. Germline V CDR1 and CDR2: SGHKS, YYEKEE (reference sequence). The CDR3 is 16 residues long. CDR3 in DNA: TGCGCCAGCAGCCAAGGGGTAGCGGGAGGGCCTGATACGCAGTATTTT. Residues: CASSQGVAGGPDTQYF.

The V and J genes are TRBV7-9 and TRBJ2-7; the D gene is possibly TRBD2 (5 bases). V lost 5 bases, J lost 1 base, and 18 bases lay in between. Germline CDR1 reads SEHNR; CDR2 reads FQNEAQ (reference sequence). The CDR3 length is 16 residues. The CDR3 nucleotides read TGTGCCAGCAGCCCAATTAATGACGGGGAGTCCTACGAGCAGTACTTC. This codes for CASSPINDGESYEQYF.

CDR3: CASSAGTDKNIQYF. As DNA, the CDR3 is TGTGCCAGCAGCGCCGGGACAGACAAAAACATTCAGTACTTC. V gene TRBV6-4 combines with J gene TRBJ2-4; 7 bases fit TRBD1. The germline V gene encodes CDR1 MRHNA and CDR2 SNTAGT. CDR3 length equals 14 residues. Unmatched junction bases numbered 5, after V lost 6 bases and J lost 3 bases.

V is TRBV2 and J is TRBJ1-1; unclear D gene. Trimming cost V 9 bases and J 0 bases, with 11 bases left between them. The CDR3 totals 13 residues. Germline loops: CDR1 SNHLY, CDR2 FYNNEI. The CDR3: CARRQTMNTEAFF. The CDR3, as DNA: TGTGCCAGGAGGCAAACTATGAACACTGAAGCTTTCTTT.

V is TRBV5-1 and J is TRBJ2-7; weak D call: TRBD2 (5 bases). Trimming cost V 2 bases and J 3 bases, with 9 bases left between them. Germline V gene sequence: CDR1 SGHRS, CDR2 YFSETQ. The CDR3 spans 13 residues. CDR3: CASSLTDYYEQYF. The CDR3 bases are TGCGCCAGCAGCTTAACTGACTACTACGAGCAGTACTTC.

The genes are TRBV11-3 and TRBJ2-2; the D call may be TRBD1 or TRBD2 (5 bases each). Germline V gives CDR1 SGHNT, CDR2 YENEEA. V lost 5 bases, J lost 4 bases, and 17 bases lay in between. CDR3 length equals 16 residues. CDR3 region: CASSRGPPMGTGELFF. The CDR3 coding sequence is TGTGCCAGCAGCAGGGGACCTCCCATGGGCACCGGGGAGCTGTTTTTT.

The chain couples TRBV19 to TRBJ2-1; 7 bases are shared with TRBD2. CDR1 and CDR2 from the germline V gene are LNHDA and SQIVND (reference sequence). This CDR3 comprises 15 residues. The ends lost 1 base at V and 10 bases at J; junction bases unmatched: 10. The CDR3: CASSIGGERDGEQFF. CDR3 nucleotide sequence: TGTGCCAGTAGTATAGGAGGAGAGCGGGACGGGGAGCAGTTCTTC. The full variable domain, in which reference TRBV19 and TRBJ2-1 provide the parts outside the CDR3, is DGGITQSPKYLFRKEGQNVTLSCEQNLNHDAMYWYRQDPGQGLRLIYYSQIVNDFQKGDIAEGYSVSREKKESFPLTVTSAQKNPTAFYLCASSIGGERDGEQFFGPGTRLTVL.

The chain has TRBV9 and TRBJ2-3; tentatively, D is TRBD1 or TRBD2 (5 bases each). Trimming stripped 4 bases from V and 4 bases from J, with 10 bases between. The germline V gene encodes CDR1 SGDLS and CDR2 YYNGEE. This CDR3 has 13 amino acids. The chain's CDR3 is CASSWGSPDTQYF. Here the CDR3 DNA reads TGTGCCAGCAGCTGGGGGAGTCCAGATACGCAGTATTTT.

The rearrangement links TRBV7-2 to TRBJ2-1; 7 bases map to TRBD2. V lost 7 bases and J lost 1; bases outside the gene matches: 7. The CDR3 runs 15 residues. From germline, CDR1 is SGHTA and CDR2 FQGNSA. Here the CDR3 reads CASTEVGGSYNEQFF. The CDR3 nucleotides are TGTGCCAGCACCGAGGTCGGGGGGTCCTACAATGAGCAGTTCTTC. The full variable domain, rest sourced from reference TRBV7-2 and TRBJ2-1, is GAGVSQSPSNKVTEKGKDVELRCDPISGHTALYWYRQSLGQGLEFLIYFQGNSAPDKSGLPSDRFSAERTGGSVSTLTIQRTQQEDSAVYLCASTEVGGSYNEQFFGPGTRLTVL.

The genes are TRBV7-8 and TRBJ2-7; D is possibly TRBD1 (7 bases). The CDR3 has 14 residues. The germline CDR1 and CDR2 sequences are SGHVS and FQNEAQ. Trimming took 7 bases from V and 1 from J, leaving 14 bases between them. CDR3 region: CASTAQGTSYEQYF. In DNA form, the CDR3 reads TGTGCCAGCACCGCACAGGGGACTTCCTACGAGCAGTACTTC.

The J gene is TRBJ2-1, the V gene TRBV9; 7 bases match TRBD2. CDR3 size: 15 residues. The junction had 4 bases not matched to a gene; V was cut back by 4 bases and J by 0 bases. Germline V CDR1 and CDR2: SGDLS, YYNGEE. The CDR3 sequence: CASSREAVSYNEQFF. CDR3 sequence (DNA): TGTGCCAGCAGCCGGGAGGCGGTCTCCTACAATGAGCAGTTCTTC.

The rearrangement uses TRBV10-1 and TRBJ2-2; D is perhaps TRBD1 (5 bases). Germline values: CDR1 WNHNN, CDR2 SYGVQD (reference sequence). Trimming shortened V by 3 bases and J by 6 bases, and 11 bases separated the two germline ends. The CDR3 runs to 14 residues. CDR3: CASSDSGWPGELFF. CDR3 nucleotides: TGCGCCAGCAGTGATTCAGGGTGGCCCGGGGAGCTGTTTTTT.

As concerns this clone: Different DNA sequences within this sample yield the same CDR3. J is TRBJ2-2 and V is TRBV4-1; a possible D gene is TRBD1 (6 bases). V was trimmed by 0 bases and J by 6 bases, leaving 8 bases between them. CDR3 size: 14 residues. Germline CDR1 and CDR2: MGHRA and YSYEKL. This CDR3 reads CASSQDRGSGELFF. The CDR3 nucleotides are TGCGCCAGCAGCCAAGACAGGGGATCCGGGGAGCTGTTTTTT.

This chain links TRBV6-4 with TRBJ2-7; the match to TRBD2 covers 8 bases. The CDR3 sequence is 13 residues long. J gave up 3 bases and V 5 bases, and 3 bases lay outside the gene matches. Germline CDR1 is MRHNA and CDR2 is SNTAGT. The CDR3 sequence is CASSSGRGYEQYF. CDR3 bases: TGTGCCAGCAGTTCCGGGAGGGGCTACGAGCAGTACTTC.

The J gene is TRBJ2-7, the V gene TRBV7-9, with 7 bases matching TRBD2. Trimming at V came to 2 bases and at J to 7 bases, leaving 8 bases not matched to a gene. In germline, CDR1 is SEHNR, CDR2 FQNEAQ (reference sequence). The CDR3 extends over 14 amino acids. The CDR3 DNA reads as TGTGCCAGCAGCTTACTAGCGGCCGGGGGAGAGCAGTACTTC. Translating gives CASSLLAAGGEQYF.

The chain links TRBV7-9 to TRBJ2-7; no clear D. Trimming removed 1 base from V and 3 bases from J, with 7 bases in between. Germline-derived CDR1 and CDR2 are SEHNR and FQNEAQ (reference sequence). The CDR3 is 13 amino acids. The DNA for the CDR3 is TGTGCCAGCAGCTTAGGGGCATACTACGAGCAGTACTTC. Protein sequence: CASSLGAYYEQYF.

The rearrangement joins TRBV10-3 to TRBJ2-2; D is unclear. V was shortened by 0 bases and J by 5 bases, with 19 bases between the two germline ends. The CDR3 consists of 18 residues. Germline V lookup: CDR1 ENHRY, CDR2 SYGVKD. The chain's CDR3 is CAISESTDGRQPTGELFF. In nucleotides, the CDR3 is TGTGCCATCAGTGAGTCAACCGACGGGCGTCAGCCGACCGGGGAGCTGTTTTTT.

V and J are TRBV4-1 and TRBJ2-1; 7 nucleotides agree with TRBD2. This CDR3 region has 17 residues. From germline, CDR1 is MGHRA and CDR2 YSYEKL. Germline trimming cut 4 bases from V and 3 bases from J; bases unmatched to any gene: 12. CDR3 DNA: TGCGCCAGCAGCCCAACGGATGCGGGAGAGGTCTACAATGAGCAGTTCTTC. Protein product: CASSPTDAGEVYNEQFF.

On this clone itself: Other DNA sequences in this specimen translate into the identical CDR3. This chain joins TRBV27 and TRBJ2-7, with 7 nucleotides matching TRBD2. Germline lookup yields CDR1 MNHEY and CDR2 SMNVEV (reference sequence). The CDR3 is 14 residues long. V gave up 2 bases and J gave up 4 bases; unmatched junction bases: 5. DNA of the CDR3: TGTGCCAGCAGTTTACGCCCAGCGGGGTACGAGCAGTACTTC. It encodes CASSLRPAGYEQYF.

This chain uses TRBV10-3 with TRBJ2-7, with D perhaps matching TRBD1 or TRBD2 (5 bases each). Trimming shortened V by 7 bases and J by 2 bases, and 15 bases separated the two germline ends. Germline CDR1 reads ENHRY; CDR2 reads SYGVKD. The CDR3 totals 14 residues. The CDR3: CAINGGYNAYEQYF. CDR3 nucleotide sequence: TGTGCCATCAATGGGGGATATAATGCCTACGAGCAGTACTTC.

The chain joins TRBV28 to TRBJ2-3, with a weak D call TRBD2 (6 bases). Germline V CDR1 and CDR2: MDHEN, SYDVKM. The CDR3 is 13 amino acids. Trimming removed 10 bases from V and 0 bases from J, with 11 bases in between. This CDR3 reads CATWGVSTDTQYF. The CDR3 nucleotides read TGTGCCACCTGGGGGGTAAGCACAGATACGCAGTATTTT.

Here the CDR3 reads CASRLNSLEAFF. CDR3 DNA: TGCGCCAGCAGGTTGAACAGCCTTGAAGCTTTCTTT. This chain connects TRBV5-1 to TRBJ1-1, with no clear D. V was trimmed by 5 bases and J by 7 bases, leaving 12 bases between them. CDR1 and CDR2 from the germline V gene are SGHRS and YFSETQ. The CDR3 runs to 12 residues. The full variable domain, with the rest looked up from reference TRBV5-1 and TRBJ1-1, is KAGVTQTPRYLIKTRGQQVTLSCSPISGHRSVSWYQQTPGQGLQFLFEYFSETQRNKGNFPGRFSGRQFSNSRSEMNVSTLELGDSALYLCASRLNSLEAFFGQGTRLTVV.